Listed below are T cell receptor beta chains from one sample, sequenced in a study of cytomegalovirus exposure and HLA in healthy donors. The protocol was immunoSEQ multiplex PCR, while the TCRdb copy is restricted to in-frame clones and leaves out a portion. The repertoire holds roughly 99,000 clones, approximately 74% seen once, with around 1.8% in the top ten. Sequenced sample: PBMCs. Receptors originate from a male donor in good health and CMV-seronegative. Both conserved end residues are part of each CDR3. The D gene is left open where the match is weak. Size values are once, few and many counts, or a class for expanded clones, and some rows have none.

d_gene: -; abundance: -; v_gene: TRBV7-9; CDR3aa: CASSLEERYGYTF
d_gene: -; abundance: -; v_gene: TRBV12-1; CDR3aa: CASSFLALPGTEAFF
d_gene: TRBD1; abundance: -; v_gene: TRBV6-1; CDR3aa: CASSEAPGQPTYEQYF
d_gene: TRBD1; abundance: once; v_gene: TRBV6-1; CDR3aa: CASSEGQGISEKLFF
d_gene: -; abundance: -; v_gene: TRBV27; CDR3aa: CASSLAGLRGGQPQHF
d_gene: TRBD1; abundance: -; v_gene: TRBV5-6; CDR3aa: CASSSGTGLLGEQFF
d_gene: TRBD2; abundance: -; v_gene: TRBV2; CDR3aa: CASSEVGLAGTYEQYF
d_gene: -; abundance: -; v_gene: TRBV19; CDR3aa: CASSMPHNMGLNEQFF
d_gene: -; abundance: -; v_gene: TRBV11-3; CDR3aa: CASSLDRGSRQPQHF
d_gene: -; abundance: -; v_gene: TRBV7-2; CDR3aa: CASSLDRKAAGELFF
d_gene: -; abundance: -; v_gene: TRBV11-2; CDR3aa: CASSLGGKGSSPLHF
d_gene: -; abundance: -; v_gene: TRBV7-6; CDR3aa: CASSLRGINQPQHF
d_gene: TRBD1; abundance: -; v_gene: TRBV29-1; CDR3aa: CSVEKGAGEQFF
d_gene: TRBD1; abundance: -; v_gene: TRBV2; CDR3aa: CASLRGQGVYGQYF
d_gene: -; abundance: -; v_gene: TRBV6-1; CDR3aa: CASSDRESSPLHF
d_gene: -; abundance: -; v_gene: TRBV5-6; CDR3aa: CASSLDSNEKLFF
d_gene: TRBD2; abundance: once; v_gene: TRBV7-2; CDR3aa: CASSLTSGSYEQYF
d_gene: TRBD1; abundance: -; v_gene: TRBV29-1; CDR3aa: CSAGRDSTGELFF
d_gene: -; abundance: -; v_gene: TRBV6-4; CDR3aa: CASSESVSGELFF
d_gene: TRBD2; abundance: few; v_gene: TRBV30; CDR3aa: CAWRPTSGGTYEQYF
d_gene: TRBD2; abundance: few; v_gene: TRBV5-1; CDR3aa: CASSLSGTSTDTQYF
d_gene: TRBD1; abundance: -; v_gene: TRBV5-4; CDR3aa: CASSRQGRGQPQHF
d_gene: TRBD1; abundance: -; v_gene: TRBV28; CDR3aa: CASSLTTGGYPNEKLFF
d_gene: TRBD1; abundance: few; v_gene: TRBV5-1; CDR3aa: CASSSPRTGWTGELFF
d_gene: -; abundance: -; v_gene: TRBV9; CDR3aa: CASSAHLGNGTPLHF